One sample yielded the 19 T cell receptor beta chains listed below, sequenced in a study of T-cell memory formation after mild COVID-19. Each CDR3 protein is one row after TCRdb ran MiXCR on the 5' RACE reads. The data show 450,000 to 700,000 distinct CDR3 sequences, over 15% seen once. The specimen sequenced was PBMCs or a T cell subset sorted from them (not recorded which). These receptors all come from an adult woman who had mild COVID-19 (a few samples of this study predate the infection). Cell type and time point are not known.

This chain uses TRBV7-6 with TRBJ2-2, with D possibly being TRBD2 (6 bases). This CDR3 is built from 16 residues. The V end lost 1 base, the J end lost 7 bases, and 16 bases lay between the germline ends. Looked up from germline, CDR1 is SGHVS and CDR2 is FNYEAQ. The CDR3 DNA reads TGTGCCAGCAGCTTAGAACTAGCCGGGTTGGACGGGGAGCTGTTTTTT. Its translation is CASSLELAGLDGELFF. The full variable domain, with the rest looked up from reference TRBV7-6 and TRBJ2-2, is GAGVSQSPRYKVTKRGQDVALRCDPISGHVSLYWYRQALGQGPEFLTYFNYEAQQDKSGLPNDRFSAERPEGSISTLTIQRTEQRDSAMYRCASSLELAGLDGELFFGEGSRLTVL.

This clonotype was counted a few times. This chain uses TRBV18 with TRBJ1-2; 7 bases are shared with TRBD1. This CDR3 is 13 amino acids long. Germline V gene sequence: CDR1 KGHSH, CDR2 LQKENI. V shed 2 bases, J shed 7 bases, and the junction held 4 bases outside the gene matches. CDR3 residues: CASSPRGPVGYTF. CDR3 bases: TGTGCCAGCTCACCAAGGGGGCCGGTTGGCTACACCTTC.

The chain employs TRBV12-3 or TRBV12-4 and TRBJ1-1; maybe TRBD1 (5 bases). Trimming removed 6 bases from V and 4 bases from J, with 27 bases in between. This CDR3 is built from 18 residues. This CDR3 is CASSKFLRRGEVLTEAFF. CDR3 coding DNA: TGTGCCAGCAGCAAATTCCTGCGGAGGGGAGAAGTTCTCACTGAAGCTTTCTTT.

V is TRBV24-1 and J is TRBJ2-3, with 14 bases aligning to TRBD2. The CDR3 runs to 17 residues. V was pared by 4 bases and J by 2 bases, with 4 bases of the junction left unmatched. CDR1 KGHDR and CDR2 SFDVKD come from the germline V gene. As DNA, the CDR3 is TGTGCCACCAGTGACGGGACTAGCGGGGGAGACACAGATACGCAGTATTTT. Protein sequence: CATSDGTSGGDTDTQYF.

The rearrangement links TRBV3-1 to TRBJ2-1; tentative D call: TRBD2 (6 bases). Deletions cut 5 bases from V and 6 bases from J, with 17 bases between. The germline V gene has CDR1 LGHDT and CDR2 YNNKEL (reference sequence). The CDR3 is made up of 15 amino acids. CDR3 sequence reads: CASSKGLSGRNEQFF. CDR3 nucleotides: TGTGCCAGCAGCAAGGGACTCAGCGGGCGCAATGAGCAGTTCTTC.

J is TRBJ2-5 and V is TRBV12-3 or TRBV12-4; D is possibly TRBD2 (6 bases). V shed 2 bases and J shed 5 bases, with 15 bases lying between them. This CDR3 contains 15 residues. This chain's CDR3 is CASSLSGLEAETQYF. CDR3 sequence (DNA): TGTGCCAGCAGTTTATCGGGACTCGAAGCGGAGACCCAGTACTTC.

The chain is built from TRBV7-9 and TRBJ2-5; perhaps TRBD2 as D (6 bases). This CDR3 comprises 14 residues. V was trimmed by 2 bases and J by 3 bases, leaving 10 bases between them. Germline V lookup: CDR1 SEHNR, CDR2 FQNEAQ (reference sequence). This chain's CDR3 is CASSLSSGEETQYF. CDR3 bases: TGTGCCAGCAGCTTATCGTCGGGAGAAGAGACCCAGTACTTC.

This clonotype has at least ten counts. This rearrangement joins TRBV20-1 to TRBJ2-3; 8 bases fit TRBD2. CDR1 is DFQATT and CDR2 is SNEGSKA in the germline V gene (reference sequence). The CDR3 runs 14 residues. V shed 3 bases and J 7 bases; nucleotides not matched to a gene: 9. CDR3 bases: TGCAGTGCTAGTACAGCGGGGGAAACATATACGCAGTATTTT. Its protein product is CSASTAGETYTQYF.

The chain joins TRBV12-3 or TRBV12-4 to TRBJ1-2; D ambiguous. The CDR3 totals 12 residues. V lost 2 bases and J 6 bases, leaving 7 bases between the germline ends. The CDR3 sequence is CASSLSIHGYTF. The CDR3 bases are TGTGCCAGCAGTTTAAGTATCCATGGCTACACCTTC.

CDR3 DNA sequence: TGTGCCAGCAGCGAAAGACAGCGAGAAGAGACCCAGTACTTC. Amino acid sequence: CASSERQREETQYF. This chain uses TRBV9 with TRBJ2-5; tentatively, D is TRBD1 (5 bases). This CDR3 region has 14 residues. Trimming took off 3 bases at V and 3 bases at J, with 12 bases between the two ends. Germline V CDR1 and CDR2: SGDLS, YYNGEE.

The rearrangement links TRBV5-1 to TRBJ1-2; tentatively, D is TRBD1 (6 bases). The CDR3 covers 13 residues. The V end lost 3 bases, the J end lost 4 bases, and 10 bases lay between the germline ends. Germline V gene lookup returns CDR1 SGHRS and CDR2 YFSETQ. CDR3 sequence reads: CASSSPGAYGYTF. In DNA, the CDR3 is TGCGCCAGCAGCTCGCCAGGGGCCTATGGCTACACCTTC. The entire variable domain, with the rest obtained from reference TRBV5-1 and TRBJ1-2, is as follows: KAGVTQTPRYLIKTRGQQVTLSCSPISGHRSVSWYQQTPGQGLQFLFEYFSETQRNKGNFPGRFSGRQFSNSRSEMNVSTLELGDSALYLCASSSPGAYGYTFGSGTRLTVV.

There are a few counts of this clonotype. The V gene is TRBV28, the J gene TRBJ2-3; 10 bases map to TRBD1. V lost 6 bases and J lost 5; bases outside the gene matches: 5. Germline-derived CDR1 and CDR2 are MDHEN and SYDVKM. The CDR3 extends over 14 amino acids. This CDR3 reads CASRSGQGIDTQYF. The CDR3 DNA is TGTGCCAGCAGGTCGGGACAGGGGATAGATACGCAGTATTTT.

The chain carries TRBV3-1 and TRBJ2-5, with 11 bases matching TRBD2. The CDR3 is 15 residues long. J lost 5 bases, V lost 4 bases, and 6 bases had no gene match. The germline V gene has CDR1 LGHDT and CDR2 YNNKEL (reference sequence). For the CDR3, the DNA is TGTGCCAGCAGCCGGGTAGCGGGAGGGCCTGAGACCCAGTACTTC. Protein sequence: CASSRVAGGPETQYF.

There are a few counts of this clonotype. The rearrangement links TRBV6-1 to TRBJ2-3, with D perhaps matching TRBD1 (6 bases). Germline CDR1 MNHNS, CDR2 SASEGT. Trimming pared 8 bases from V and 1 base from J, leaving 13 bases between. The CDR3 consists of 14 residues. CDR3 DNA: TGTGCCAGCGTGATCAGGGGCGGCACAGATACGCAGTATTTT. As protein: CASVIRGGTDTQYF.

This clonotype was counted a few times. The V and J genes are TRBV4-2 and TRBJ2-5; TRBD1 might be the D (6 bases). Germline V gene sequence: CDR1 LGHNA, CDR2 YNFKEQ. V was cut by 3 bases and J by 1 base, with 18 bases left in between. The CDR3 extends over 17 amino acids. The CDR3 sequence is CASSHGLVDSFQETQYF. In nucleotides, the CDR3 is TGTGCCAGCAGCCATGGACTCGTGGACAGTTTCCAAGAGACCCAGTACTTC.

The rearrangement links TRBV6-1 to TRBJ1-2, with D uncertain. Germline CDR1 and CDR2: MNHNS and SASEGT. Between the trimmed V and J ends, which lost 6 bases and 4 bases, there was a span of 9 bases. The CDR3 has 12 amino acids. CDR3 sequence: CASRPGFYGYTF. Written as DNA, the CDR3 is TGTGCCAGCAGGCCGGGGTTCTATGGCTACACCTTC.

This clonotype was detected only a few times. This chain joins TRBV9 and TRBJ2-5; 7 nucleotides match TRBD2. Germline assignment: CDR1 SGDLS and CDR2 YYNGEE. This CDR3 is 15 amino acids long. V shed 1 base, J shed 5 bases, and the junction held 8 bases outside the gene matches. CDR3 protein: CASSVSPAGRETQYF. CDR3 DNA: TGTGCCAGCAGCGTAAGTCCAGCGGGGCGGGAGACCCAGTACTTC.

Only a few counts were recorded for this clonotype. This rearrangement joins TRBV19 to TRBJ2-2; 8 bases agree with TRBD1. The V gene's germline CDR1 is LNHDA and CDR2 SQIVND (reference sequence). This CDR3 is 15 amino acids long. The V gene end was trimmed by 2 bases and the J gene end by 5 bases; junction bases not matched to a gene: 4. The CDR3 DNA reads as TGTGCCAGTAGTATATGGACAGGGAGTACCGGGGAGCTGTTTTTT. Its protein product is CASSIWTGSTGELFF.

This clonotype showed up just a few times. The V call is TRBV27, the J call TRBJ1-2; 8 nucleotides line up with TRBD1. V gave up 0 bases and J gave up 8 bases; unmatched junction bases: 8. Germline CDR1 MNHEY, CDR2 SMNVEV (reference sequence). The CDR3 consists of 15 residues. The CDR3 region has the DNA TGTGCCAGCAGTTTATCCCCAGGACAGGGCGGAGGCTACACCTTC. As protein: CASSLSPGQGGGYTF.